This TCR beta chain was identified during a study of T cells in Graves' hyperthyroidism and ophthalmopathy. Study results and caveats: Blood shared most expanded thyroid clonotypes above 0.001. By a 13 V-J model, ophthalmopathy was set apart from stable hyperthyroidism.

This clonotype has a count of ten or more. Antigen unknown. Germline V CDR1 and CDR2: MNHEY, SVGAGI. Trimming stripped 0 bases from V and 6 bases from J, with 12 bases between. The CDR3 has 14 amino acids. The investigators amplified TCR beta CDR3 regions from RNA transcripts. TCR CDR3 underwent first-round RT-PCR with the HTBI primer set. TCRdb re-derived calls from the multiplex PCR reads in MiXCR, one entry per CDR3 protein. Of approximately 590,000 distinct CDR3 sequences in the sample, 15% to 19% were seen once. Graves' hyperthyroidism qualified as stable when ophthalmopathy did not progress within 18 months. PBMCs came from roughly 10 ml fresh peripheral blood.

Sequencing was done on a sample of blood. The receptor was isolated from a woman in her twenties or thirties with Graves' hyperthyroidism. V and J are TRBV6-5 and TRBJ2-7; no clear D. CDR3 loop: CASSYSSRPREQYF. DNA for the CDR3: TGTGCCAGCAGTTACTCGAGCCGGCCCCGCGAGCAGTACTTC.